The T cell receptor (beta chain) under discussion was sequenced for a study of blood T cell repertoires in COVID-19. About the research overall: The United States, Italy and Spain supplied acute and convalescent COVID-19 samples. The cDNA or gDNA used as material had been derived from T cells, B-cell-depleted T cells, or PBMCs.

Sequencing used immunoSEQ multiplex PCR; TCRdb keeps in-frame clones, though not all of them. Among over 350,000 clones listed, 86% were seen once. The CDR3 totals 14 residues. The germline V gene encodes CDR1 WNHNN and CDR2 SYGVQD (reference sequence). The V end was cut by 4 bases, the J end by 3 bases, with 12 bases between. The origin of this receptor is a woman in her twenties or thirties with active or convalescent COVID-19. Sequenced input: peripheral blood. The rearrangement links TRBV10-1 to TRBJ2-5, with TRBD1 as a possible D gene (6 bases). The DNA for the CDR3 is TGCGCCAGCAGTGTGGACAGATCAAAAGAGACCCAGTACTTC. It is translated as CASSVDRSKETQYF.